This T cell receptor beta chain is from a study of cytomegalovirus exposure and HLA in healthy donors (TCRdb year 2017). A note on the overall study: A later analysis indicated that the 120 validation repertoires were generated on the platform also employed for the 700 or so repertoires of the first cohort. The study aimed to test whether cataloging public T cell receptors could reveal signatures of past pathogen exposure. In addition to the first cohort of 666 subjects, a separate validation cohort of about 120 different subjects was used. To predict cytomegalovirus infection status, the study brought together high-throughput TCR immunosequencing, statistical association of individual TCRs with disease status, and machine learning.

Donors formed part of the validation cohort, which comprised about 130 subjects and was distinct from the first cohort of 550 to 850 subjects. Libraries were made using the immunoSEQ multiplex PCR assay. The published analysis was carried out like this. A statistical classification framework was built to diagnose cytomegalovirus status from the catalog of TCR beta chain sequences. TCRdb took over this immuneACCESS table, retaining in-frame rearrangements with V and J assigned. Such tables are incomplete; in checked studies, under half of the missing clones stem from an unresolved V gene, and the remainder is unexplained. That table is the source of V, J and clone size, and D and trimming were worked out from the DNA. The sample records under 150,000 clones, around 90% of which are singletons. The ten largest clones capture around 10% of the sample. What the work shows at the level of the full study, not this receptor alone: Of the cluster scores, approximately 95% were above 0 in a later analysis, which found that TCRs clustered in the first cohort also tended to co-occur in the 110 or so validation repertoires. A few of the identified cytomegalovirus-associated TCR beta chains were confirmed in vitro to be specific for cytomegalovirus antigens. Most TCR sequences were observed very rarely across donors, whereas some public TCRs were present in many individuals. The validation cohort had no HLA typing available for a later analysis, so co-occurrence within that cohort was assessed over all 120 repertoires. It was suggested by the authors that the approach could potentially be generalized to other disease states and immunological phenotypes. The study gave a list of roughly 150 TCR beta chains associated with cytomegalovirus. The classifier was reported to diagnose cytomegalovirus status with high specificity and sensitivity in both the original cohort and the validation cohort.

A remark on this clone: This receptor's antigen is unknown. Per-nucleotide qualities are absent, and no much larger clonotype sits a single base away. The sample holds other DNA sequences that translate to the same CDR3.

This TCR derives from a man in his late teens or twenties in good health and CMV-seropositive. The sample taken for sequencing was PBMCs.

At the DNA level, the sequence is TGTGCCAGCAGCTTGGGAGGGAACTATGGCTACACCTTC. Its protein is CASSLGGNYGYTF. The V and J genes are TRBV27 and TRBJ1-2; a confident D gene designation cannot be given. The trim is 6 bases for V and 2 bases for J, with a gap of 10 bases between the germline ends. The germline V gene (reference sequence) yields MNHEY for CDR1 and SMNVEV for CDR2. The CDR3 holds 13 amino acids from the cysteine to the phenylalanine. The kept DNA is CDR3 alone, 39 bases in frame from the first base.